This record concerns one T cell receptor beta chain sequence. V was pared by 2 bases and J by 5 bases, with 4 bases between. The germline V gene has CDR1 SGHAT and CDR2 FQDESV (reference sequence). CDR3 length: 13 residues. Assay used: immunoSEQ multiplex PCR; TCRdb lists only in-frame clones, some missing. The table shows some 57,000 clones, with 87% occurring only once. This specimen belongs to a study of pediatric ulcerative colitis. The chain has TRBV11-1 and TRBJ2-6, with D unresolved. The TCR sequence derives from a boy younger than 18 who was a control in a study of pediatric ulcerative colitis. The specimen sequenced was blood. CDR3 sequence: CASSLLWANVLTF. CDR3 coding DNA: TGTGCCAGCAGCTTATTATGGGCCAACGTCCTGACTTTC.